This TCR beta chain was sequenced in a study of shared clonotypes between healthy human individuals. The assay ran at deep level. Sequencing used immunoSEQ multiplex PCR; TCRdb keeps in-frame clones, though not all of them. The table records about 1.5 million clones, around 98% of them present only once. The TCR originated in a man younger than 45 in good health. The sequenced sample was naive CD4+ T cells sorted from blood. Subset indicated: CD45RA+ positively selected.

The chain's CDR3 is CASYRGLAANTGELFF. The CDR3 bases are TGTGCCAGCTACCGAGGGCTAGCGGCGAACACCGGGGAGCTGTTTTTT. The chain combines TRBV2 with TRBJ2-2, with 7 bases identical to TRBD2. CDR1 SNHLY and CDR2 FYNNEI come from the germline V gene. V trimming: 8 bases; J trimming: 0 bases; junction bases outside the gene matches: 9. The CDR3 totals 16 residues. Supplemented by reference TRBV2 and TRBJ2-2, the full variable domain reads EPEVTQTPSHQVTQMGQEVILRCVPISNHLYFYWYRQILGQKVEFLVSFYNNEISEKSEIFDDQFSVERPDGSNFTLKIRSTKLEDSAMYFCASYRGLAANTGELFFGEGSRLTVL.